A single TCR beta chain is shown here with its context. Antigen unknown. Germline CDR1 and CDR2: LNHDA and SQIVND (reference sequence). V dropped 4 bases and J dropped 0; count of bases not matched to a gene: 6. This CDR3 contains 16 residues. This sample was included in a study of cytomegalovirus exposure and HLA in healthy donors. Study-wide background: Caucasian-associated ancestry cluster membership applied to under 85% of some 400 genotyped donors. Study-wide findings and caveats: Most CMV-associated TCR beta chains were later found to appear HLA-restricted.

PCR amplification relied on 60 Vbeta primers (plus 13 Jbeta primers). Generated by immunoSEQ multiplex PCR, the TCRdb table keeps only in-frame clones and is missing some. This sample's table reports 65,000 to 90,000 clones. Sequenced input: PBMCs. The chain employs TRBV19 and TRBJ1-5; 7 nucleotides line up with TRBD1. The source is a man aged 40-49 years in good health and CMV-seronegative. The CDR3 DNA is TGTGCCAGTAGTAGCTCGGGACAGAATAGCAATCAGCCCCAGCATTTT. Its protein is CASSSSGQNSNQPQHF.